The present TCR beta chain was sequenced within a study of blood T cell repertoires in COVID-19. On the study more broadly: The samples span acute and convalescent COVID-19 from the United States, Italy and Spain.

Original handling: Scientists estimated how many nucleated cells there were by amplifying reference gene primers. TCRdb's copy holds only in-frame clones and misses some; the assay was immunoSEQ multiplex PCR. V, J and clone size were drawn from that table, and D and trimming were deduced from the DNA. The sample includes just over 200,000 clones, more than 75% of them seen just once. Sequenced sample: peripheral blood. The receptor comes from a man older than 75 with acute or convalescent COVID-19.

CDR3 bases: TGTGCCAGCAGCGCGGGGACAGGGGTGAATCAGCCCCAGCATTTT. This translates into CASSAGTGVNQPQHF. The gene calls are TRBV6-5 and TRBJ1-5; TRBD1 agrees at 10 bases. V shed 6 bases, J shed 4 bases, and the junction held 6 bases outside the gene matches. This CDR3 is 15 amino acids long. The germline V gene encodes CDR1 MNHEY and CDR2 SVGAGI.